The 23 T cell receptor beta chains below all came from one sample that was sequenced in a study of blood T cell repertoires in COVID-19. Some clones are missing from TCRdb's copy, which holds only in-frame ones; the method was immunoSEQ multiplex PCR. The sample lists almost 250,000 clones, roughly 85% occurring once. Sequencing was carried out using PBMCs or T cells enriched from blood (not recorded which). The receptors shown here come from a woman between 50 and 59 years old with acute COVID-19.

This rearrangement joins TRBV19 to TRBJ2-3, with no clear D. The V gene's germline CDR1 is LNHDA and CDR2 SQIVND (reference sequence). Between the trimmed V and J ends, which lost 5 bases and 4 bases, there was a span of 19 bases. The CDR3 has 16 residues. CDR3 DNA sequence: TGTGCCAGTAGTGAGATACCAGGTCAGATCGCAGATACGCAGTATTTT. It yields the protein CASSEIPGQIADTQYF.

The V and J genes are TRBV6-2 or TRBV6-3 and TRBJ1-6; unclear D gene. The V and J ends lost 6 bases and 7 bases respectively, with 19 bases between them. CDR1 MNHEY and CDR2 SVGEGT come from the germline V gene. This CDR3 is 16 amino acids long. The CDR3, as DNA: TGTGCCAGCAGCCCCTCTATGAGGCGCCTAAATTCACCCCTCCACTTT. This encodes CASSPSMRRLNSPLHF.

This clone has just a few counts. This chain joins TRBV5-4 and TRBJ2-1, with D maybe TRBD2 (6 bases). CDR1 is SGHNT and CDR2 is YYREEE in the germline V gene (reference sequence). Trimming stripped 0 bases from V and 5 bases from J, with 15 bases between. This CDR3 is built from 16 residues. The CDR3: CASSLGGDDGNNEQFF. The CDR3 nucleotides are TGTGCCAGCAGCTTGGGGGGGGATGACGGGAACAATGAGCAGTTCTTC. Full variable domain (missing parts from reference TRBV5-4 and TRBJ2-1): ETGVTQSPTHLIKTRGQQVTLRCSSQSGHNTVSWYQQALGQGPQFIFQYYREEENGRGNFPPRFSGLQFPNYSSELNVNALELDDSALYLCASSLGGDDGNNEQFFGPGTRLTVL.

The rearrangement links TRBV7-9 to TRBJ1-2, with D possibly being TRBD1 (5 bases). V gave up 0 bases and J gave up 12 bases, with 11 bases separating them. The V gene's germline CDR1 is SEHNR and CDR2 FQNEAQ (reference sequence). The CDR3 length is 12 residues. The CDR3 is CASSLAETANTF. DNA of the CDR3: TGTGCCAGCAGCTTAGCGGAGACAGCCAACACCTTC.

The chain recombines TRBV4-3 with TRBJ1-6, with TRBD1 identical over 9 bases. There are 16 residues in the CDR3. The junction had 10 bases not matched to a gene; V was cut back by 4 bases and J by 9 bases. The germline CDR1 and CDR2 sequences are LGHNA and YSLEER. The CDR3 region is CASSRIQGAVSSPLHF. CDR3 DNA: TGCGCCAGCAGCCGAATACAGGGGGCAGTATCTTCACCCCTCCACTTT.

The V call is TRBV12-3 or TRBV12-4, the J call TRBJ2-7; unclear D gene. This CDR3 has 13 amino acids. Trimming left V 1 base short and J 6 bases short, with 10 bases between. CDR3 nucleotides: TGTGCCAGCAGTTTAGACCGTGGGCCCGAGCAGTACTTC. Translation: CASSLDRGPEQYF.

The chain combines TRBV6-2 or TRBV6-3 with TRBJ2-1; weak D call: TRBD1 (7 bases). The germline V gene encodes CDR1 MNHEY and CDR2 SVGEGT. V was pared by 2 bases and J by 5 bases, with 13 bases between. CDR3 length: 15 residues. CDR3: CASSYTRGANNEQFF. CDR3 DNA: TGTGCCAGCAGTTACACCAGGGGGGCCAACAATGAGCAGTTCTTC.

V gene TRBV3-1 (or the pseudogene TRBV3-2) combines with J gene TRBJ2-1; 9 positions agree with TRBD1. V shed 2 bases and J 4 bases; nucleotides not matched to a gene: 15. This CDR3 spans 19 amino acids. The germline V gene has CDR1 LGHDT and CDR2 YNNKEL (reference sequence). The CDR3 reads CASSQYRGTGQGTYNEQFF. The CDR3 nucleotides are TGTGCCAGCAGCCAATATAGGGGGACGGGACAGGGCACATACAATGAGCAGTTCTTC.

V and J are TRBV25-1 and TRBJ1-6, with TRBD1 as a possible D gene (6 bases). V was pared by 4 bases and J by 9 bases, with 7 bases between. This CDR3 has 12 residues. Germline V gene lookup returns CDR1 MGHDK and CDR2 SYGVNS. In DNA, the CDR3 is TGTGCCAGCAGTGCACAGGGTTCACCCCTCCACTTT. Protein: CASSAQGSPLHF.

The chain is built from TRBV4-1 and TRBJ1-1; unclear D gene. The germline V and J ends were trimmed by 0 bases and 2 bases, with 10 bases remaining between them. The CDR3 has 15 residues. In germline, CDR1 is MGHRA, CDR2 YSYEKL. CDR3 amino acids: CASSQDLVTNTEAFF. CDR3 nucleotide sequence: TGCGCCAGCAGCCAAGATTTAGTAACCAACACTGAAGCTTTCTTT.

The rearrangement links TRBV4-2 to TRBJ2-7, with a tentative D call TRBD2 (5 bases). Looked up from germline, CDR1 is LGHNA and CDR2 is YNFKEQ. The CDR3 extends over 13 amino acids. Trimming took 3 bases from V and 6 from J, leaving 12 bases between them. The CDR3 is CASSQTGDGEQYF. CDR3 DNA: TGTGCCAGCAGCCAGACCGGGGATGGCGAGCAGTACTTC.

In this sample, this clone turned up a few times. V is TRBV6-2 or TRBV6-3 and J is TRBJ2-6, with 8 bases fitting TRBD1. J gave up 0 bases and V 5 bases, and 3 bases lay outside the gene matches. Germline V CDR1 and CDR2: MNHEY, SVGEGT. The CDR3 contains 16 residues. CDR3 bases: TGTGCCAGCAGTCGGACAGGGCCCTCTGGGGCCAACGTCCTGACTTTC. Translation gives CASSRTGPSGANVLTF.

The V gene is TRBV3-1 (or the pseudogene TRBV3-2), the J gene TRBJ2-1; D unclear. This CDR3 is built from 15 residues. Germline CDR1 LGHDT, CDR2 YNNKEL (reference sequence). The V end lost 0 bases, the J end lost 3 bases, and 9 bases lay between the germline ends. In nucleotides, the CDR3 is TGTGCCAGCAGCCAAGATATATTTTTCTACAATGAGCAGTTCTTC. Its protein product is CASSQDIFFYNEQFF.

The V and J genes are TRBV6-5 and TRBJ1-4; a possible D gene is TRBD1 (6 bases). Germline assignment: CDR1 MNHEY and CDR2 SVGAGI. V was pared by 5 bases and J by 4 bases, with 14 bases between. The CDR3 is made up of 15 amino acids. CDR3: CASSPLDRINEKLFF. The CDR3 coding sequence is TGTGCCAGCAGTCCTCTCGACAGGATTAATGAAAAACTGTTTTTT.

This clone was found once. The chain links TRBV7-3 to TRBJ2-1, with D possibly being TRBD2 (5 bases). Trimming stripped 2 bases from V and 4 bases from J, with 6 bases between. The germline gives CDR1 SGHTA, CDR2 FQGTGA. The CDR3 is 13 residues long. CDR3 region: CASSLGLYNEQFF. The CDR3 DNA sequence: TGTGCCAGCAGCTTAGGACTTTACAATGAGCAGTTCTTC.

CDR3 in amino acids: CASSMGTGGERNTIYF. The CDR3 region has the DNA TGTGCCAGTAGTATGGGGACAGGGGGCGAAAGAAACACCATATATTTT. The chain combines TRBV19 with TRBJ1-3; the match to TRBD1 covers 12 bases. The CDR3 consists of 16 residues. CDR1 is LNHDA, CDR2 SQIVND, per germline (reference sequence). Trimming removed 3 bases from V and 5 bases from J; junction bases left unmatched: 5.

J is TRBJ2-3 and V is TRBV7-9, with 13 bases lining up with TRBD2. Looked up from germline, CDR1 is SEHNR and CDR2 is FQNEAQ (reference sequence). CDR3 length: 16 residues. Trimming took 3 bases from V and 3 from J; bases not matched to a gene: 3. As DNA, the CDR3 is TGTGCCAGCAGCTTCCCGGGACTAGCGGGGACAGATACGCAGTATTTT. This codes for CASSFPGLAGTDTQYF.

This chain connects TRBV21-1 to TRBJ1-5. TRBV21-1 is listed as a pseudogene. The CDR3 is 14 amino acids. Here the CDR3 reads CASTGGDSNQPQHF. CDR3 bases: TGTGCCAGCACGGGAGGGGATAGCAATCAGCCCCAGCATTTT.

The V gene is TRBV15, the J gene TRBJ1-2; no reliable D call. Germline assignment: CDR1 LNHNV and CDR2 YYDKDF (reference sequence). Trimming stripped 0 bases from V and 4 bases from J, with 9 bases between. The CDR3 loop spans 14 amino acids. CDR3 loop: CATSRDLLGYGYTF. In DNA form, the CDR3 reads TGTGCCACCAGCAGAGATCTACTCGGCTATGGCTACACCTTC. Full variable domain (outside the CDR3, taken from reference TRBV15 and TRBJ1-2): DAMVIQNPRYQVTQFGKPVTLSCSQTLNHNVMYWYQQKSSQAPKLLFHYYDKDFNNEADTPDNFQSRRPNTSFCFLDIRSPGLGDTAMYLCATSRDLLGYGYTFGSGTRLTVV.

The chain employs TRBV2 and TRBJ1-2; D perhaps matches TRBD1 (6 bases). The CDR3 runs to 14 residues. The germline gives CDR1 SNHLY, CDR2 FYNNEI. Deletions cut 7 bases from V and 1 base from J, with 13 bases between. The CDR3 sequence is CASMDSLINYGYTF. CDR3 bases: TGTGCCAGCATGGACAGCTTAATTAACTATGGCTACACCTTC.

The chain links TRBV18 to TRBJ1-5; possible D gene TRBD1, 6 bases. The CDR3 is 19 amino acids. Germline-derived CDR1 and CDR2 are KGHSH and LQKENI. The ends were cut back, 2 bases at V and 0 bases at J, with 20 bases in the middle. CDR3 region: CASSPTAREGGYSNQPQHF. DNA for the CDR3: TGTGCCAGCTCACCAACTGCCAGGGAAGGGGGATATAGCAATCAGCCCCAGCATTTT.

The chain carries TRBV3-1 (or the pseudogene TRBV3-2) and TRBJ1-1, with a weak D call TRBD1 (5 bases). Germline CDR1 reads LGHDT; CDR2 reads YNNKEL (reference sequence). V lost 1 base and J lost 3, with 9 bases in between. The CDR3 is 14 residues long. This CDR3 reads CASSQVGGYTEAFF. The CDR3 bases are TGTGCCAGCAGCCAAGTCGGGGGTTACACTGAAGCTTTCTTT.

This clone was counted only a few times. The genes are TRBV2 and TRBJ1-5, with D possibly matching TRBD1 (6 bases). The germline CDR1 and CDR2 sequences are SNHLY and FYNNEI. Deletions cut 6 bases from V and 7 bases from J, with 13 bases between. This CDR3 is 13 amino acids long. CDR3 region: CASRGTYLQPQHF. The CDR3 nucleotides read TGTGCCAGCAGAGGGACATACTTGCAGCCCCAGCATTTT.